This TCR beta chain was identified during a study of blood T cell repertoires in COVID-19. Libraries were prepared by immunoSEQ multiplex PCR; TCRdb keeps only in-frame clonotypes and omits some of them. Altogether 100,000 to 150,000 clones are present, 79% being singletons, with the ten largest covering around 37%. The source material was peripheral blood. The receptor was derived from a man aged 35 to 55 with active or convalescent COVID-19.

CDR3 DNA: TGTGCCAGCCAGGGCGATAACTATGGCTACACCTTC. It translates to CASQGDNYGYTF. This chain connects TRBV2 to TRBJ1-2; the D gene is possibly TRBD1 (5 bases). This CDR3 spans 12 amino acids. CDR1 SNHLY and CDR2 FYNNEI come from the germline V gene. Trimming removed 8 bases from V and 1 base from J, with 8 bases in between.